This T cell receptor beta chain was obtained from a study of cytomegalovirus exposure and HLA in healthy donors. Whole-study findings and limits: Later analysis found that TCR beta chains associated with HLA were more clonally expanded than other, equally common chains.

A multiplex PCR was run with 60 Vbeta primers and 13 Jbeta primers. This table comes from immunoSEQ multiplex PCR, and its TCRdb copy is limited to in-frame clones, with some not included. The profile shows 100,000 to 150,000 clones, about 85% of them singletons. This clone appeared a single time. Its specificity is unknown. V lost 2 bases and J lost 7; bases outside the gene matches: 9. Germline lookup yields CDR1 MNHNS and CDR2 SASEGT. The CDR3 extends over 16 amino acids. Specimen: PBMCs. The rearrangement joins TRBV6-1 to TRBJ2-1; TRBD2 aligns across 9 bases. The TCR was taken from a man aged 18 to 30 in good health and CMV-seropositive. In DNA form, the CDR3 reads TGTGCCAGCAGTGAACTTGGAATAGCGGGGGTGAATGAGCAGTTCTTC. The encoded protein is CASSELGIAGVNEQFF.